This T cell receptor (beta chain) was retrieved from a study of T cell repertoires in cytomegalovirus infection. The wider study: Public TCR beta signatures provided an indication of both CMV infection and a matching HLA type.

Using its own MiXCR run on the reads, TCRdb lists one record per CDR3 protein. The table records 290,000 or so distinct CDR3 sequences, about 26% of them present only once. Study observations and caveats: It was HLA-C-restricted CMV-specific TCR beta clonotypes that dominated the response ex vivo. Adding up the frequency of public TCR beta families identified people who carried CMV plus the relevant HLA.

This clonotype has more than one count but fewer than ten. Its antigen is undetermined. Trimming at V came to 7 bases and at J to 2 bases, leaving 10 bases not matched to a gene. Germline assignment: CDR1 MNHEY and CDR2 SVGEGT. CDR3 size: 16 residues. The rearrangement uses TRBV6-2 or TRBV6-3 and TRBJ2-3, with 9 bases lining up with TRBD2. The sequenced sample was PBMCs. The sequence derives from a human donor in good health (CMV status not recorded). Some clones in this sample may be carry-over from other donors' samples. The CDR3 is CASNPPGLAATDTQYF. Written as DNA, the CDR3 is TGTGCCAGCAACCCCCCGGGACTAGCAGCCACAGATACGCAGTATTTT.